This T cell receptor beta chain was documented in a study of regulatory T cells in long-lasting Graves disease. As for time point: newly diagnosed GD, antithyroid drugs for less than 3 months. Construction of the TCR library relied on RNA isolated from PBMCs. Per the germline V gene, CDR1 is MDHEN and CDR2 is SYDVKM. Trimming took 1 base from V and 5 from J, leaving 21 bases between them. The CDR3 runs to 17 residues. Construction of the TCR beta libraries employed iRepertoire HTBI primers in conjunction with Arm-PCR of CDR3 regions. Using its own MiXCR run on the multiplex PCR reads, TCRdb lists one record per CDR3 protein. The data show 400,000 to 500,000 distinct CDR3 sequences, 12% to 15% seen once. This clonotype was observed at least ten times. These data were also reused for a study on T cells in Graves' hyperthyroidism and ophthalmopathy.

The receptor was isolated from a woman in her forties or fifties with Graves disease. This sequence joins TRBV28 and TRBJ2-7; D may correspond to TRBD1 or TRBD2 (6 bases each). The sample was peripheral blood mononuclear cells (PBMCs), taken at new diagnosis, from a patient treated with antithyroid drugs. The CDR3 bases are TGTGCCAGCAGTTTATCCCCCGGGTCAGGGGAGGAAAACGAGCAGTACTTC. Translation: CASSLSPGSGEENEQYF.